The TCR beta chain described here comes from a study of cytotoxic CD8 clonotypes in ibrutinib-treated CLL. Regarding the study as a whole: Clonality increased at ibrutinib response and stayed stable in sustained remission. At progression, however, it fell back toward baseline.

Clones were sequenced by immunoSEQ multiplex PCR, and TCRdb holds only the in-frame ones, with some missing. The sample has about 130,000 clones, less than 90% seen once. With respect to this clone: What it recognizes is unknown.

The TCR sequence derives from a human donor with chronic lymphocytic leukemia. This specimen was PBMCs, taken after 24 months of ibrutinib treatment.

CDR3 sequence: CASSPGQGPSQETQYF. The CDR3, as DNA: TGTGCCAGCAGCCCAGGTCAGGGACCGTCGCAAGAGACCCAGTACTTC. The rearrangement uses TRBV7-9 and TRBJ2-5, with D perhaps being TRBD1 or TRBD2 (5 bases each). Germline CDR1 reads SEHNR; CDR2 reads FQNEAQ (reference sequence). V lost 5 bases and J 2 bases, leaving 18 bases between the germline ends. The CDR3 has 16 amino acids.